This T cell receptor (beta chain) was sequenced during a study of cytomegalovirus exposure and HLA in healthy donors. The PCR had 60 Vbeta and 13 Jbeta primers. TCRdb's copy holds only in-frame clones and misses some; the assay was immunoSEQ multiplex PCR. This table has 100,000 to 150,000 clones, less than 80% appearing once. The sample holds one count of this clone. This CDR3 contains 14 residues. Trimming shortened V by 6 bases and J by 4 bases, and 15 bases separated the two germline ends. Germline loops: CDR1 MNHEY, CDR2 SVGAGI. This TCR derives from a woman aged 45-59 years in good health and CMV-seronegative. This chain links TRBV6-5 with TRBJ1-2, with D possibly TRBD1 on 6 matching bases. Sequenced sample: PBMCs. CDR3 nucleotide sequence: TGTGCCAGCAGCGCTACGACAGGTCCCTATGGCTACACCTTC. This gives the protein CASSATTGPYGYTF.